What follows is one T cell receptor (beta chain) and its context. These data belong to a study of blood T cell repertoires in COVID-19. Study-level information: PBMCs, B-cell-depleted T cells, or T cells were the source of the cDNA or gDNA that made up the material.

CDR3 length: 16 amino acids. Losses at the gene ends were 3 bases for V and 5 bases for J; bases not matched to a gene: 4. Germline V gives CDR1 SGHDT, CDR2 YYEEEE. Study processing details: Using reference gene primer amplification, nucleated cell counts were estimated. TCRdb's copy holds only in-frame clones and misses some; the assay was immunoSEQ multiplex PCR. The V and J calls and clone size are taken from that table; D and trimming were inferred from the DNA. There are roughly 130,000 clones in the sample; roughly 83% occur only once, and about 5.5% lies in the top ten. The sequence was obtained from a man aged 35 to 55 with acute COVID-19. The sequenced material came from PBMCs or T cells enriched from blood (not recorded which). The genes are TRBV5-6 and TRBJ2-2; 13 nucleotides agree with TRBD2. The DNA of the CDR3 is TGTGCCAGCAGCTGGACTAGCGGGAGCTGGACCGGGGAGCTGTTTTTT. It yields the protein CASSWTSGSWTGELFF. The whole variable domain, remainder taken from reference TRBV5-6 and TRBJ2-2, is DAGVTQSPTHLIKTRGQQVTLRCSPKSGHDTVSWYQQALGQGPQFIFQYYEEEERQRGNFPDRFSGHQFPNYSSELNVNALLLGDSALYLCASSWTSGSWTGELFFGEGSRLTVL.